This T cell receptor (beta chain) stems from a study of shared clonotypes between healthy human individuals. TCRdb's table, derived via immunoSEQ multiplex PCR, lists solely in-frame clones and lacks some. Among about 750,000 clones listed, around 93% were seen once. Naive CD8 cells comprised CD45RO-negative, CCR7-positively selected cells, excluding terminally differentiated effector memory CD45RA+ cells. The donors were all Caucasian adults (living in Nashville, Tennessee). CDR3 length equals 17 residues. Germline V gives CDR1 SGHTA, CDR2 FQGNSA. The V end lost 1 base, the J end lost 0 bases, and 16 bases lay between the germline ends.

The rearrangement links TRBV7-2 to TRBJ2-7, with D perhaps matching TRBD1 (6 bases). The sequenced sample consisted of naive CD8+ T cells sorted from blood. The source of this sequence is a man in his thirties or forties in good health. The CDR3 is CASSLDRRGPSSYEQYF. The DNA for the CDR3 is TGTGCCAGCAGCTTAGATCGCAGGGGACCATCCTCCTACGAGCAGTACTTC.